This TCR beta chain was sequenced in a study of T-cell memory formation after mild COVID-19. Between the trimmed V and J ends, which lost 6 bases and 1 base, there was a span of 16 bases. Looked up from germline, CDR1 is MNHEY and CDR2 is SVGAGI. CDR3 length: 15 residues. TCR alpha and TCR beta cDNA libraries carrying sample barcodes and UMIs came from 5'RACE with constant-segment primers. In TCRdb, the 5' RACE reads were re-called with MiXCR into one record per CDR3 protein. The profile shows roughly 500,000 distinct CDR3 sequences, 20% of them singletons. The sample comprised PBMCs or a T cell subset sorted from them (not recorded which). The receptor's source is an adult woman who had mild COVID-19 (a few samples of this study predate the infection). Cell type and time point are not known. The rearrangement joins TRBV6-5 to TRBJ2-7; TRBD1 is a possible D gene (6 bases). CDR3 sequence: CASRLRPGQSYEQYF. The CDR3 DNA follows: TGTGCCAGCAGGCTGAGGCCCGGACAGTCCTACGAGCAGTACTTC.